Described below is a single TCR beta chain sequence and its context. Time point reported: after trial treatment. This sample's treatment: LDRT plus nivolumab, ipilimumab, low-dose cyclophosphamide and aspirin (RACIN trial). First-strand cDNA used TRAV- and TRBV-specific primers, covering alpha and beta chains. With a constant-region primer and a V-primer adapter, TCRs were subjected to 20 to 25 PCR cycles of amplification. One entry per CDR3 protein results from TCRdb running MiXCR on the reads. The table records 95,000 to 100,000 distinct CDR3 sequences, around 21% of them present only once. This record belongs to a study of low-dose radiotherapy and immunotherapy resistance in tumors. For the study at large: A daily 300 mg dose of oral aspirin was taken by patients for four cycles from cycle 1 day 1.

The CDR3 extends over 16 amino acids. Trimming removed 0 bases from V and 2 bases from J, with 13 bases in between. Per germline, CDR1 ENHRY and CDR2 SYGVKD. The rearrangement uses TRBV10-3 and TRBJ1-2, with a possible D match to TRBD1 (5 bases). The sample consisted of PBMCs, taken after low-dose radiotherapy plus immunotherapy. The TCR originated in a male donor with prostate cancer. CDR3 bases: TGTGCCATCAGTGAGTCGGATCAGGGTTCCAACTATGGCTACACCTTC. Its protein is CAISESDQGSNYGYTF.